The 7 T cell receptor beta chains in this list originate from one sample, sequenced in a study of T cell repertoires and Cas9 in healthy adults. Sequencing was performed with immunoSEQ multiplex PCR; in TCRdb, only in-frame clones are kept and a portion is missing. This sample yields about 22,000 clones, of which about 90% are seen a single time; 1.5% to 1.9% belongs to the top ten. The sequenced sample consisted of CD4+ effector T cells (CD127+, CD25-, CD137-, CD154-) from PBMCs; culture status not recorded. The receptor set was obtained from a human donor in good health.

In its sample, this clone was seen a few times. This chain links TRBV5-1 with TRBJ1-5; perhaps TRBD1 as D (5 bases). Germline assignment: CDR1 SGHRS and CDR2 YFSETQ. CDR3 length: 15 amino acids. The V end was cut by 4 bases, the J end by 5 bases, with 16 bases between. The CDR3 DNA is TGCGCCAGCAGCGCGGGGACGGACCAATATCAGCCCCAGCATTTT. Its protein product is CASSAGTDQYQPQHF.

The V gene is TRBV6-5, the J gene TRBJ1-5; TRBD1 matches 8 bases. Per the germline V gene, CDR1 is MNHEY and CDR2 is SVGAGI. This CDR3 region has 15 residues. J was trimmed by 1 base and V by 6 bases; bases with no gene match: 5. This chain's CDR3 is CASRTGTGSNQPQHF. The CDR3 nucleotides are TGTGCCAGCAGGACCGGGACAGGAAGCAATCAGCCCCAGCATTTT.

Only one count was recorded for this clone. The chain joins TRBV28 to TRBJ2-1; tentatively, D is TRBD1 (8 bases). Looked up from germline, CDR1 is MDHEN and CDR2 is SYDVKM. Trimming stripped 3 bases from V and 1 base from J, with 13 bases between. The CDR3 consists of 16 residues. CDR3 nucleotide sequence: TGTGCCAGCAGTTTCACAGGGGGGGGATCCTACAATGAGCAGTTCTTC. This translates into CASSFTGGGSYNEQFF.

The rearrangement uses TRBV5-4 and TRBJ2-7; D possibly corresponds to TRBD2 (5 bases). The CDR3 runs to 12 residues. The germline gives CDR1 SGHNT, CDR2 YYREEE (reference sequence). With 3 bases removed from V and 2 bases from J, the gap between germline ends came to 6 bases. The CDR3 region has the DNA TGTGCCAGCAGCTCCGGGACCTACGAGCAGTACTTC. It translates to CASSSGTYEQYF.

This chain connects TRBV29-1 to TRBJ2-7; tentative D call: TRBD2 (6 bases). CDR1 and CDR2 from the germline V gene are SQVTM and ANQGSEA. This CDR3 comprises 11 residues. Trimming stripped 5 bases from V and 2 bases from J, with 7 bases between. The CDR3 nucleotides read TGCAGCGTTCCGGGAGCCTACGAGCAGTACTTC. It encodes CSVPGAYEQYF.

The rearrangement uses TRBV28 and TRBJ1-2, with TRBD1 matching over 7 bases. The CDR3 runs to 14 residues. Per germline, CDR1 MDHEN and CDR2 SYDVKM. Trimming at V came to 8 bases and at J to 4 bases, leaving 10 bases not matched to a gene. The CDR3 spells CASRRSEGAYGYTF. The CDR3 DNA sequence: TGTGCCAGCCGCCGTAGCGAGGGGGCCTATGGCTACACCTTC.

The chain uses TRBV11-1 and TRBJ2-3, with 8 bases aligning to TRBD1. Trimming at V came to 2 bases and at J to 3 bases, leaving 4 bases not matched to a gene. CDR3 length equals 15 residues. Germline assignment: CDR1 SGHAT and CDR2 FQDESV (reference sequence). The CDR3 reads CASSLRRQGTDTQYF. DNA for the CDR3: TGTGCCAGCAGCTTAAGGAGACAGGGGACAGATACGCAGTATTTT.